The clone carrying this T cell receptor beta chain was seen more than once but under ten times. Its antigen is still unknown. The entry originates in a study of T-cell memory formation after mild COVID-19. Study outcomes and limitations: Contracting CD4+ clones lay largely in CM and EM, with CD8+ ones residing in EMRA. Cross-reactive memory apparently joined, as some responding clones appeared in pre-infection memory.

V was shortened by 5 bases and J by 2 bases, with 14 bases between the two germline ends. The CDR3 runs 15 residues. Germline CDR1 is LNHDA and CDR2 is SQIVND (reference sequence). TCRdb analysed the 5' RACE reads with MiXCR anew, one entry per CDR3 protein. The sample contains some 600,000 distinct CDR3 sequences, 15% to 20% of which appear only once. The TCR sequence derives from an adult woman who had mild COVID-19 (a few samples of this study predate the infection). Cell type and time point are not known. V and J are TRBV19 and TRBJ2-3; D tentatively reads TRBD1 or TRBD2 (5 bases each). Input material: PBMCs or a T cell subset sorted from them (not recorded which). The DNA for the CDR3 is TGTGCCAGTAGTCCGGGGACGGGCTACACAGATACGCAGTATTTT. Translation: CASSPGTGYTDTQYF.